This TCR beta chain came from a study of CD8 T cells in Susac syndrome. The CDR3 consists of 13 residues. CDR1 DFQATT and CDR2 SNEGSKA come from the germline V gene (reference sequence). TCR beta sequences were obtained from blood CD8+ and CD4+ T cells. FACS enriched CD8+ TEMRA cells, while bulk CD8+ and CD4+ were negatively isolated. Random hexamers were used to reverse transcribe the RNA input (roughly 0.5 to 1 ug). Using its own MiXCR run on the immunoSEQ multiplex PCR reads, TCRdb lists one record per CDR3 protein. The sample lists just under 95,000 distinct CDR3 sequences, roughly 94% seen once, with about 0.28% in the top ten.

V and J are TRBV20-1 and TRBJ2-2; 8 positions match TRBD2. The sequence derives from a human donor with Susac syndrome. Sequenced input: CD4+ T cells from PBMCs. DNA for the CDR3: TGCAGCGTACTAGCGGCGAACACCGGGGAGCTGTTTTTT. Translated: CSVLAANTGELFF.